The next 26 T cell receptor beta chains were all read from a single sample in a study of cytomegalovirus exposure and HLA in healthy donors. It was with 60 Vbeta and 13 Jbeta primers that the PCR ran. Profiling relied on immunoSEQ multiplex PCR, and the TCRdb table lists in-frame clones only, not all of them. The sample carries some 130,000 clones, roughly 68% recorded once. Sequencing was performed on PBMCs. The receptors stem from a woman aged 45 to 65 in good health and CMV-seropositive.

The chain has TRBV4-2 and TRBJ2-5; 7 nucleotides align to TRBD1. This CDR3 is built from 14 residues. J gave up 4 bases and V 3 bases, and 5 bases lay outside the gene matches. The germline V gene encodes CDR1 LGHNA and CDR2 YNFKEQ. CDR3 region: CASSHKTGIETQYF. CDR3 DNA sequence: TGTGCCAGCAGCCACAAGACAGGGATAGAGACCCAGTACTTC.

This chain links TRBV2 with TRBJ1-5; maybe TRBD1 (6 bases). The CDR3 is made up of 14 amino acids. Germline V gene data show CDR1 as SNHLY and CDR2 as FYNNEI. Trimming removed 7 bases from V and 6 bases from J, with 16 bases in between. In DNA, the CDR3 is TGTGCCAGCACTAGAGCCGGGGGGCTTCAGCCCCAGCATTTT. As protein: CASTRAGGLQPQHF.

This rearrangement joins TRBV2 to TRBJ2-6, with TRBD1 matching over 7 bases. CDR1 and CDR2 (germline): SNHLY, FYNNEI. CDR3 length: 19 amino acids. Trimming removed 1 base from V and 0 bases from J; junction bases left unmatched: 9. CDR3 nucleotides: TGTGCCAGCAGTGAAGACTTCCGGGACAGAAGCTCTGGGGCCAACGTCCTGACTTTC. Its protein is CASSEDFRDRSSGANVLTF. Full variable domain (rest looked up from reference TRBV2 and TRBJ2-6): EPEVTQTPSHQVTQMGQEVILRCVPISNHLYFYWYRQILGQKVEFLVSFYNNEISEKSEIFDDQFSVERPDGSNFTLKIRSTKLEDSAMYFCASSEDFRDRSSGANVLTFGAGSRLTVL.

V and J are TRBV10-3 and TRBJ1-5, with D possibly TRBD1 on 6 matching bases. This CDR3 comprises 15 residues. V was shortened by 3 bases and J by 7 bases, with 16 bases between the two germline ends. The germline V gene has CDR1 ENHRY and CDR2 SYGVKD. For the CDR3, the DNA is TGTGCCATCAGTGAAGGGGCGGGGGCAGGGCAGCCCCAGCATTTT. Its translation: CAISEGAGAGQPQHF.

This clone has just a few counts. This chain connects TRBV5-5 to TRBJ1-6; possible D gene TRBD1, 6 bases. The CDR3 contains 15 residues. Trimming removed 0 bases from V and 7 bases from J, with 11 bases in between. Germline CDR1 reads SGHKS; CDR2 reads YYEKEE (reference sequence). CDR3 protein: CASSLGSGDNSPLHF. DNA of the CDR3: TGTGCCAGCAGCTTGGGTTCAGGGGACAATTCACCCCTCCACTTT. The variable domain in full, completed from reference TRBV5-5 and TRBJ1-6, reads DAGVTQSPTHLIKTRGQQVTLRCSPISGHKSVSWYQQVLGQGPQFIFQYYEKEERGRGNFPDRFSARQFPNYSSELNVNALLLGDSALYLCASSLGSGDNSPLHFGNGTRLTVT.

The chain uses TRBV7-8 and TRBJ1-1, with 8 bases matching TRBD1. V lost 3 bases, J lost 4 bases, and 7 bases stayed unmatched. The CDR3 contains 15 residues. Germline values: CDR1 SGHVS, CDR2 FQNEAQ. CDR3 nucleotides: TGTGCCAGCAGCTTCTTACAGGGGGTAATCACTGAAGCTTTCTTT. It specifies CASSFLQGVITEAFF.

This clone has more than one count but fewer than ten. The V and J genes are TRBV2 and TRBJ2-3; the D is unclear. The length of the CDR3 is 13 residues. V was trimmed by 2 bases and J by 0 bases, leaving 3 bases between them. From germline, CDR1 is SNHLY and CDR2 FYNNEI. CDR3 in amino acids: CASSETSTDTQYF. The CDR3 DNA reads TGTGCCAGCAGTGAAACTAGCACAGATACGCAGTATTTT.

The chain couples TRBV5-6 to TRBJ2-7; D unclear. Germline loops: CDR1 SGHDT, CDR2 YYEEEE. The CDR3 runs 11 residues. The germline V and J ends were trimmed by 4 bases and 4 bases, with 6 bases remaining between them. This chain's CDR3 is CASSRGYEQYF. Written as DNA, the CDR3 is TGTGCCAGCAGCCGCGGATACGAGCAGTACTTC.

This CDR3 is CASSRDSNYGYTF. The CDR3, as DNA: TGTGCCAGCAGCCGGGACTCTAACTATGGCTACACCTTC. The V and J genes are TRBV7-2 and TRBJ1-2; weak D call: TRBD1 (5 bases). This CDR3 is built from 13 residues. V lost 5 bases to trimming and J lost 0 bases, with 7 bases between them. Looked up from germline, CDR1 is SGHTA and CDR2 is FQGNSA.

CDR3 protein: CASSQVSGGEQYF. CDR3 nucleotide sequence: TGCGCCAGCAGCCAAGTTTCGGGGGGCGAGCAGTACTTC. The chain uses TRBV4-3 and TRBJ2-7; 7 nucleotides agree with TRBD2. CDR3 size: 13 residues. Per the germline V gene, CDR1 is LGHNA and CDR2 is YSLEER. J gave up 6 bases and V 1 base, and 3 bases lay outside the gene matches.

The J gene is TRBJ2-5, the V gene TRBV19; 8 bases align to TRBD1. Germline CDR1 and CDR2: LNHDA and SQIVND (reference sequence). V was pared by 2 bases and J by 5 bases, with 7 bases of the junction left unmatched. The CDR3 contains 15 residues. DNA for the CDR3: TGTGCCAGTAGTATATCACAGGGGGGAGAGGAGACCCAGTACTTC. Protein: CASSISQGGEETQYF.

This clone was observed a handful of times. The V gene is TRBV11-2, the J gene TRBJ2-1, with no clear D. V gave up 1 base and J gave up 6 bases, with 10 bases separating them. Germline V gene sequence: CDR1 SGHAT, CDR2 FQNNGV. The CDR3 contains 14 residues. Written as DNA, the CDR3 is TGTGCCAGCAGCTTAGGCCCCTGGCTCAATGAGCAGTTCTTC. Translated, it gives CASSLGPWLNEQFF.

The V and J genes are TRBV18 and TRBJ2-5; weak D call: TRBD2 (5 bases). Germline CDR1 and CDR2: KGHSH and LQKENI. The V end lost 1 base, the J end lost 5 bases, and 11 bases lay between the germline ends. The CDR3 length is 14 residues. The DNA for the CDR3 is TGTGCCAGCTCACCACGTGCGGGTTACGAGACCCAGTACTTC. Translating gives CASSPRAGYETQYF.

The chain uses TRBV6-1 and TRBJ2-7; 9 nucleotides align to TRBD1. CDR1 and CDR2 from the germline V gene are MNHNS and SASEGT. This CDR3 region has 16 residues. Losses at the gene ends were 4 bases for V and 4 bases for J; bases not matched to a gene: 11. Written as DNA, the CDR3 is TGTGCCAGCAGTGTTTCCACCGGGACAGGGTGGTACGAGCAGTACTTC. This translates into CASSVSTGTGWYEQYF.

The chain joins TRBV6-5 to TRBJ1-6; no clear D gene. CDR3 length: 12 amino acids. Germline lookup yields CDR1 MNHEY and CDR2 SVGAGI. The V end was cut by 6 bases, the J end by 9 bases, with 9 bases between. Written as DNA, the CDR3 is TGTGCCAGCAGGGACTGGGCTTCACCCCTCCACTTT. Amino acids: CASRDWASPLHF.

CDR3 coding DNA: TGTGCCAGCAGCTTAACGGTGAACACTGAAGCTTTCTTT. Amino acids: CASSLTVNTEAFF. V usage is TRBV7-9 and J usage is TRBJ1-1; no definite D call. The CDR3 sequence is 13 residues long. V gave up 2 bases and J gave up 0 bases, with 4 bases separating them. Germline lookup yields CDR1 SEHNR and CDR2 FQNEAQ (reference sequence).

The chain joins TRBV11-1 to TRBJ2-1; D is possibly TRBD1 (6 bases). This CDR3 spans 16 amino acids. From germline, CDR1 is SGHAT and CDR2 FQDESV (reference sequence). Deletions cut 5 bases from V and 5 bases from J, with 19 bases between. The CDR3, as DNA: TGTGCCAGCAGCCGGGCACAGGGAAGGGCTGACAATGAGCAGTTCTTC. This translates into CASSRAQGRADNEQFF.

The table lists this clone with a count of one. The chain is built from TRBV7-2 and TRBJ2-3; no reliable D call. In germline, CDR1 is SGHTA, CDR2 FQGNSA. V was clipped by 2 bases and J by 4 bases, with 7 bases between them. The CDR3 runs 13 residues. The CDR3 nucleotides read TGTGCCAGCAGCTTATACCCGGCAGATACGCAGTATTTT. Translating it yields CASSLYPADTQYF.

This chain links TRBV2 with TRBJ2-7, with a tentative D call TRBD2 (6 bases). The V end lost 4 bases, the J end lost 2 bases, and 12 bases lay between the germline ends. In germline, CDR1 is SNHLY, CDR2 FYNNEI. The CDR3 is 14 amino acids. CDR3 in DNA: TGTGCCAGCAGTGCCGGGACTGGAACCTACGAGCAGTACTTC. Protein: CASSAGTGTYEQYF.

Only a few counts were recorded for this clone. CDR3 in DNA: TGTGCCAGCAGCTTAGGGCAGGGTAACGAGCAGTACTTC. Its translation is CASSLGQGNEQYF. The genes are TRBV7-7 and TRBJ2-7, with a possible D match to TRBD1 (5 bases). The CDR3 length is 13 residues. V dropped 1 base and J dropped 5 bases, with 9 bases sitting between them. Germline CDR1 and CDR2: SSHAT and FNYEAQ (reference sequence).

The chain couples TRBV4-3 to TRBJ1-1, with D unclear. The CDR3 has 14 amino acids. V lost 0 bases and J 5 bases, leaving 10 bases between the germline ends. Germline V gene lookup returns CDR1 LGHNA and CDR2 YSLEER. Written as DNA, the CDR3 is TGCGCCAGCAGCCAAGATTCGAGGGTTACTGAAGCTTTCTTT. This gives the protein CASSQDSRVTEAFF.

The chain couples TRBV25-1 to TRBJ1-2; 7 bases agree with TRBD1. This CDR3 is 14 amino acids long. J lost 7 bases, V lost 4 bases, and 9 bases had no gene match. Germline CDR1 reads MGHDK; CDR2 reads SYGVNS. Written as DNA, the CDR3 is TGTGCCAGCAGTGCCCGCAGGGGGGAGAGTGGCTACACCTTC. Its translation is CASSARRGESGYTF.

The rearrangement uses TRBV11-3 and TRBJ2-7; unclear D gene. V was trimmed by 2 bases and J by 6 bases, leaving 11 bases between them. In germline, CDR1 is SGHNT, CDR2 YENEEA. The CDR3 loop spans 13 amino acids. As DNA, the CDR3 is TGTGCCAGCAGCTTACGTGGGCTGGTCGAGCAGTACTTC. It is translated as CASSLRGLVEQYF.

The rearrangement uses TRBV18 and TRBJ2-1; maybe TRBD1 (6 bases). From germline, CDR1 is KGHSH and CDR2 LQKENI. The CDR3 totals 15 residues. V lost 3 bases and J 6 bases, leaving 15 bases between the germline ends. DNA for the CDR3: TGTGCCAGCTCACCGGAAGGGGGTCGGGTCAATGAGCAGTTCTTC. Encoded protein: CASSPEGGRVNEQFF.

V usage is TRBV4-1 and J usage is TRBJ1-1; no firm D call. V was pared by 2 bases and J by 1 base, with 2 bases between. Germline values: CDR1 MGHRA, CDR2 YSYEKL. CDR3 size: 12 residues. The CDR3 here is CASSQQNTEAFF. The CDR3 DNA reads TGCGCCAGCAGCCAACAGAACACTGAAGCTTTCTTT.

About this clone: One end of the junction does not line up with germline, which may come from a read error. The J gene is TRBJ1-1, the V gene TRBV7-9; D not certain. The CDR3 is 11 amino acids. Germline CDR1 reads SEHNR; CDR2 reads FQNEAQ (reference sequence). The CDR3: CSSSWATEAFF. The CDR3 DNA reads TGTTCCAGCAGCTGGGCCACTGAAGCTTTCTTT.